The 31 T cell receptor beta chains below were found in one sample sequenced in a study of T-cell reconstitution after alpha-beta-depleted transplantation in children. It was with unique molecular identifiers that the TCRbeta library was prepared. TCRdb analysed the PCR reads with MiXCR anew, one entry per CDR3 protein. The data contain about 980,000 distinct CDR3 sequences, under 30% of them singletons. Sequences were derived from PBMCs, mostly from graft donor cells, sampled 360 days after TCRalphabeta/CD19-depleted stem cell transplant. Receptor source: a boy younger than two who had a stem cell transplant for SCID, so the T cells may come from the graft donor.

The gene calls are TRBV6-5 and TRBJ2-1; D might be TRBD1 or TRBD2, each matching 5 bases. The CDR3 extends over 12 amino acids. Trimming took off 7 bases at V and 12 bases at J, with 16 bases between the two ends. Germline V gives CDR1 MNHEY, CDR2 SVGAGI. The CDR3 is CASKGTDQRQFF. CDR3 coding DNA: TGTGCCAGCAAGGGGACCGATCAGAGGCAGTTCTTC.

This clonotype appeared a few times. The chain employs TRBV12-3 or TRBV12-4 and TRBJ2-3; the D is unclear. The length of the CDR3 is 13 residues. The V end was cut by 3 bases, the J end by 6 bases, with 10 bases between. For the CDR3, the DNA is TGTGCCAGCAGTTTCATGGCAGCCGATACGCAGTATTTT. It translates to CASSFMAADTQYF.

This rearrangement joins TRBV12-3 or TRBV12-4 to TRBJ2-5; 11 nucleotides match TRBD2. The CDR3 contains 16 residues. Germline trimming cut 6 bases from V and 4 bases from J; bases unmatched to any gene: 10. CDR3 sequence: CASSPIISGGGETQYF. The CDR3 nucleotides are TGTGCCAGCAGCCCAATCATTAGCGGGGGGGGAGAGACCCAGTACTTC.

The CDR3 nucleotides are TGTGCCATCAGGCGGGGGTACAATGAGCAGTTCTTC. This sequence encodes CAIRRGYNEQFF. The chain joins TRBV10-3 to TRBJ2-1; 7 bases are a match to TRBD2. Trimming cost V 6 bases and J 4 bases; bases outside gene matches: 0. CDR3 size: 12 residues. From germline, CDR1 is ENHRY and CDR2 SYGVKD.

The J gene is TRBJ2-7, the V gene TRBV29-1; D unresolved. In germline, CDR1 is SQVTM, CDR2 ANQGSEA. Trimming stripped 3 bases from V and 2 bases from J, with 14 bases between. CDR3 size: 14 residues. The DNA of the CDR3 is TGCAGCGTTGATGTGGCAGGCTCCCCCTACGAGCAGTACTTC. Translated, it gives CSVDVAGSPYEQYF.

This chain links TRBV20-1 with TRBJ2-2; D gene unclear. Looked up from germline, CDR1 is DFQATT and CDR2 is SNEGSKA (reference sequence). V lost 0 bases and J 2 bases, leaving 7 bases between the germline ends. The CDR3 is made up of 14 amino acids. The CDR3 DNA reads TGCAGTGCTAGAGATCTAATAAACACCGGGGAGCTGTTTTTT. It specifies CSARDLINTGELFF.

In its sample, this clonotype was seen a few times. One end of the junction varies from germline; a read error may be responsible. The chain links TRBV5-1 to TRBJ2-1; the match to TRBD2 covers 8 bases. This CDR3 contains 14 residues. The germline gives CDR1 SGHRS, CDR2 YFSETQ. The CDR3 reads CASSSGLGYNEQFF. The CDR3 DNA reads TGTGCCAGCAGCTCGGGACTAGGATACAATGAGCAGTTCTTC.

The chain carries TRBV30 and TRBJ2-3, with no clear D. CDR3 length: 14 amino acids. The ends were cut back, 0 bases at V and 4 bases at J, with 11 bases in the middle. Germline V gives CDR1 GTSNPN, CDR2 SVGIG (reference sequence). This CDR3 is CAWSVSVVADTQYF. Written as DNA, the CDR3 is TGTGCCTGGAGTGTATCGGTAGTGGCAGATACGCAGTATTTT.

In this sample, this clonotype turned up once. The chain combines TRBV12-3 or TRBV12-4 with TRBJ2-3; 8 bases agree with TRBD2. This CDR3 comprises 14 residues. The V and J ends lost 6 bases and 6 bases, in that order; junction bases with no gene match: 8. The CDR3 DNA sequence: TGTGCCAGCAGGCCGACTAGCGCGGTGGATACGCAGTATTTT. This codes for CASRPTSAVDTQYF.

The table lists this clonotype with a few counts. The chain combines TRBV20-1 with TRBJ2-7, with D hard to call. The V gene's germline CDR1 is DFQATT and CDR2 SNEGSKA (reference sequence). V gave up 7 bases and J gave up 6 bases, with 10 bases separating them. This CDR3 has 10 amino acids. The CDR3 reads CSVYDGEQYF. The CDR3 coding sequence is TGCAGTGTTTATGATGGCGAGCAGTACTTC.

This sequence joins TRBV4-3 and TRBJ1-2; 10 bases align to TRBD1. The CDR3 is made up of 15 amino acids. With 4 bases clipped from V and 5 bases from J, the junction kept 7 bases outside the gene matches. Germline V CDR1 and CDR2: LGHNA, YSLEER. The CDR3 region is CASSRLGQGDYGYTF. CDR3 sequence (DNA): TGCGCCAGCAGCCGATTAGGACAGGGGGATTATGGCTACACCTTC.

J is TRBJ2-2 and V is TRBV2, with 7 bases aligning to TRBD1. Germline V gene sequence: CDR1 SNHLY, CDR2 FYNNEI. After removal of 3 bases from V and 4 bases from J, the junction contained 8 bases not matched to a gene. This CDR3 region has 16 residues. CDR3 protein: CASSERRQGSTGELFF. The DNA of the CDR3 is TGTGCCAGCAGTGAGAGGAGACAGGGTAGCACCGGGGAGCTGTTTTTT.

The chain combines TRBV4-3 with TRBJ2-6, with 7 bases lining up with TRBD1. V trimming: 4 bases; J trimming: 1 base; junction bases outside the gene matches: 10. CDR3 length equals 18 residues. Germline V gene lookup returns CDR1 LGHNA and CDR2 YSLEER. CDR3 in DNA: TGCGCCAGCAGCCTCTGGACAGGTGTCTCTTCTGGGGCCAACGTCCTGACTTTC. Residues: CASSLWTGVSSGANVLTF.

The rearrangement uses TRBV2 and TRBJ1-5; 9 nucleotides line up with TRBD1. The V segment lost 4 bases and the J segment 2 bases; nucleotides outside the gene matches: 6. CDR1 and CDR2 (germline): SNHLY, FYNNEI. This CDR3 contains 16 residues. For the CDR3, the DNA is TGTGCCAGCAGTGGAGGGACAGGGCGAGGCAATCAGCCCCAGCATTTT. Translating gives CASSGGTGRGNQPQHF.

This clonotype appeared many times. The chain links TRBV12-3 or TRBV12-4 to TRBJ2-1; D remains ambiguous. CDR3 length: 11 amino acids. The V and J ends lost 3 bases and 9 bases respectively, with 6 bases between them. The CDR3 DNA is TGTGCCAGCAGTTTGGGCGCTGAGCAGTTCTTC. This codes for CASSLGAEQFF.

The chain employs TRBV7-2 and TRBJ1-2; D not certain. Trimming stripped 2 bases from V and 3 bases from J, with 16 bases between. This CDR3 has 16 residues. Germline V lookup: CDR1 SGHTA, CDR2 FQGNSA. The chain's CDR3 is CASSLIRAGGHYGYTF. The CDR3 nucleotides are TGTGCCAGCAGCTTAATTCGGGCTGGCGGCCACTATGGCTACACCTTC.

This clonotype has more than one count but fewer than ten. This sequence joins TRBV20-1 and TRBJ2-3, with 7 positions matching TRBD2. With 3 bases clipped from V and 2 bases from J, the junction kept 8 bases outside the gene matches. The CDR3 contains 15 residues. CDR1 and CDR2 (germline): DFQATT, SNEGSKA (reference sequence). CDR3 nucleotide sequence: TGCAGTGCTAGCAGCGGGGCCTGGACCACAGATACGCAGTATTTT. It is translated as CSASSGAWTTDTQYF.

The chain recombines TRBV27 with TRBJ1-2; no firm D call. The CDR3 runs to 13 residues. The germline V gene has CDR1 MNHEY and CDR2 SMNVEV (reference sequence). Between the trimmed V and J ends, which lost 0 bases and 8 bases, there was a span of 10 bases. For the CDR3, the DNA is TGTGCCAGCAGTTTATCTGAGGGTAGAGGCTACACCTTC. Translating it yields CASSLSEGRGYTF.

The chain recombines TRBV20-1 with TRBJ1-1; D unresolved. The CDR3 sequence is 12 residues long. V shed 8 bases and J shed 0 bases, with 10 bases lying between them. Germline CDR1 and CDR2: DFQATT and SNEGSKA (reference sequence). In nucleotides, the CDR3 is TGCAGTCACCGGAGCATGAACACTGAAGCTTTCTTT. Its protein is CSHRSMNTEAFF.

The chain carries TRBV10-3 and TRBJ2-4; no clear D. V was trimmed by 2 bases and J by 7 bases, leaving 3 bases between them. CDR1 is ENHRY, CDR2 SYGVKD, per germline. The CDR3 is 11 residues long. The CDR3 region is CAISEINIQYF. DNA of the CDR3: TGTGCCATCAGTGAGATTAACATTCAGTACTTC.

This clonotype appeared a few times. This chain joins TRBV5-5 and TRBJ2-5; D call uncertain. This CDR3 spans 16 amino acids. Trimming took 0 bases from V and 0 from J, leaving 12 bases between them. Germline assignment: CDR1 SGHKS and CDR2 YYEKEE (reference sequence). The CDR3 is CASSLVLDKYQETQYF. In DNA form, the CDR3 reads TGTGCCAGCAGCTTGGTTCTTGACAAGTACCAAGAGACCCAGTACTTC.

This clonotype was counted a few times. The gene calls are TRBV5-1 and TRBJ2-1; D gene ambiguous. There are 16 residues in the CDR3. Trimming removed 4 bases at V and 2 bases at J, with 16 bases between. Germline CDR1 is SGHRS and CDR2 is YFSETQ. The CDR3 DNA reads TGCGCCAGCAGCCCTACCAATTTGGATACCTACAATGAGCAGTTCTTC. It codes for CASSPTNLDTYNEQFF.

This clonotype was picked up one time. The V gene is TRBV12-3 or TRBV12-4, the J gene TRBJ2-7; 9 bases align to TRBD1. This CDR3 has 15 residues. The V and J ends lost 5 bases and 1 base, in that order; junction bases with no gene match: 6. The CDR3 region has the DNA TGTGCCAGCAGTACAGACAGGGGGGCTTCCTACGAGCAGTACTTC. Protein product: CASSTDRGASYEQYF.

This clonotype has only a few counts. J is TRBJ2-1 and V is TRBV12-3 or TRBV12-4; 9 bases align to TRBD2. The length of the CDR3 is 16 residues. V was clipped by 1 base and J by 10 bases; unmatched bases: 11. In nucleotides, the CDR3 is TGTGCCAGCAGTTTAGTGGCGGGGGGGCCTTCTCGCGAGCAGTTCTTC. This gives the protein CASSLVAGGPSREQFF.

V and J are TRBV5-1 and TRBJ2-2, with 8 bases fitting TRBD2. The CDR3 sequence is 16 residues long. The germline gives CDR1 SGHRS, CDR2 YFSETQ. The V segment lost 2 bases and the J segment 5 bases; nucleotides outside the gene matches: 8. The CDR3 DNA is TGCGCCAGCAGCTTTCGGGGGGGCCTCGGGACCGGGGAGCTGTTTTTT. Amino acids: CASSFRGGLGTGELFF.

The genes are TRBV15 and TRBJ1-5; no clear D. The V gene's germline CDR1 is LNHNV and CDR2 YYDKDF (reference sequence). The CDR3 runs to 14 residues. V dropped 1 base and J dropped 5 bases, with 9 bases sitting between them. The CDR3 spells CATSRAGVDQPQHF. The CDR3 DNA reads TGTGCCACCAGCAGAGCTGGAGTAGATCAGCCCCAGCATTTT.

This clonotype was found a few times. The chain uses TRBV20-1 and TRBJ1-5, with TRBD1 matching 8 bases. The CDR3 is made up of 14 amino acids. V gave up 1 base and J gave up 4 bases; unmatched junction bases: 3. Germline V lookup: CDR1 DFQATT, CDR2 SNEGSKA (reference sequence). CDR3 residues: CSARGNRGNQPQHF. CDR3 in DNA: TGCAGTGCTAGAGGTAACAGGGGGAATCAGCCCCAGCATTTT.

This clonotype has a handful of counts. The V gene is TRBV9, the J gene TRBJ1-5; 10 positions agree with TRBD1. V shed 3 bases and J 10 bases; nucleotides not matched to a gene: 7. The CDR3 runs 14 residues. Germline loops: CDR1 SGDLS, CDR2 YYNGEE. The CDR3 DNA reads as TGTGCCAGCAGCGCAAGGGACAGGGGAGCCCCCCAGCATTTT. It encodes CASSARDRGAPQHF.

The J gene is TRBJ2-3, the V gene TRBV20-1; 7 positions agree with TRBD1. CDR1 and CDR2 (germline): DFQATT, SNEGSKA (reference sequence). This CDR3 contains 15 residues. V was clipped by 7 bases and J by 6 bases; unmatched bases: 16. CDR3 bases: TGCAGTGGCGACGACAGGGTCTCGTCGGCTGATACGCAGTATTTT. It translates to CSGDDRVSSADTQYF.

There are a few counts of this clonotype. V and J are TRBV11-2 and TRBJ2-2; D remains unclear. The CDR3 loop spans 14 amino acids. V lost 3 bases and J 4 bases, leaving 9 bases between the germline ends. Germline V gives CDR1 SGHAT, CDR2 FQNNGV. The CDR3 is CASSFVGGTGELFF. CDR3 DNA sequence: TGTGCCAGCAGCTTCGTGGGTGGCACCGGGGAGCTGTTTTTT. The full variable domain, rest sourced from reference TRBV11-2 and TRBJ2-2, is EAGVAQSPRYKIIEKRQSVAFWCNPISGHATLYWYQQILGQGPKLLIQFQNNGVVDDSQLPKDRFSAERLKGVDSTLKIQPAKLEDSAVYLCASSFVGGTGELFFGEGSRLTVL.

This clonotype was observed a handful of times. DNA of the CDR3: TGCAGTGCTAGGCCGGCAGGGGGGCTCAATCAGCCCCAGCATTTT. It yields the protein CSARPAGGLNQPQHF. The V and J genes are TRBV20-1 and TRBJ1-5; 7 bases are shared with TRBD1. J lost 3 bases, V lost 3 bases, and 8 bases had no gene match. This CDR3 has 15 amino acids. Germline V lookup: CDR1 DFQATT, CDR2 SNEGSKA (reference sequence).